Listed here are 5 T cell receptor beta chains from one sample, sequenced in a study of beta chain features in type 1 diabetes. What was sequenced were expressed TCRB transcripts, since all of the isolated RNA had been reverse transcribed. Libraries were prepared by immunoSEQ multiplex PCR; TCRdb keeps only in-frame clonotypes and omits some of them. The table has 850,000 to 900,000 clones, under 20% seen once. Sequencing used naive CD4+ T cells from blood. Receptors originate from a woman aged 18-29 years in good health.

The chain links TRBV6-5 to TRBJ2-2; D unclear. V dropped 6 bases and J dropped 6 bases, with 14 bases sitting between them. The CDR3 consists of 14 residues. The germline gives CDR1 MNHEY, CDR2 SVGAGI. The CDR3 here is CASRTSGEAGELFF. The CDR3 DNA reads as TGTGCCAGCAGAACCTCTGGCGAGGCCGGGGAGCTGTTTTTT.

The chain uses TRBV7-9 and TRBJ1-2; D is unresolved. This CDR3 has 12 residues. Trimming removed 0 bases from V and 6 bases from J, with 5 bases in between. Germline loops: CDR1 SEHNR, CDR2 FQNEAQ (reference sequence). The CDR3 bases are TGTGCCAGCAGCTTAGCTGAGGATGGCTACACCTTC. Translated, it gives CASSLAEDGYTF.

This clone was recorded a few times. This CDR3 reads CASSLGASGPKEQFF. Here the CDR3 DNA reads TGTGCCAGCAGCTTGGGGGCTAGCGGCCCGAAAGAGCAGTTCTTC. The chain links TRBV5-4 to TRBJ2-1, with 7 bases matching TRBD2. This CDR3 contains 15 residues. Losses at the gene ends were 0 bases for V and 10 bases for J; bases not matched to a gene: 10. The germline V gene has CDR1 SGHNT and CDR2 YYREEE (reference sequence).

The CDR3 DNA follows: TGTGCCAGCAGCTTACCCGGGGATGGGACCCCTCAAACCGGGGAGCTGTTTTTT. Translated, it gives CASSLPGDGTPQTGELFF. The chain uses TRBV7-9 and TRBJ2-2; D possibly uses TRBD1 or TRBD2 (5 bases each). Germline V gene sequence: CDR1 SEHNR, CDR2 FQNEAQ (reference sequence). The CDR3 runs 18 residues. V lost 2 bases to trimming and J lost 5 bases, with 21 bases between them.

The chain's CDR3 is CASSYTRQAYNEQFF. In DNA form, the CDR3 reads TGTGCCAGCAGTTACACCAGACAGGCCTACAATGAGCAGTTCTTC. The chain links TRBV6-5 to TRBJ2-1, with a weak D call TRBD1 (6 bases). Trimming removed 2 bases at V and 2 bases at J, with 10 bases between. The germline V gene has CDR1 MNHEY and CDR2 SVGAGI. The CDR3 is 15 amino acids.